The clone carrying this T cell receptor (beta chain) was detected a few times. This entry comes from a study of blood T cells in healthy people across ages. V gave up 4 bases and J gave up 4 bases; unmatched junction bases: 10. This CDR3 is 15 amino acids long. Germline CDR1 SQVTM, CDR2 ANQGSEA. Through a sample-barcoded 5' primer and a J-beta primer mix, a second PCR was run for about 6 to 12 cycles. TCRdb re-called the 5' RACE reads with MiXCR, one entry per CDR3 protein. Of about 720,000 distinct CDR3 sequences listed, 25% are singletons. The same specimen was also included in a second study, on T cells of mothers and their children.

The chain employs TRBV29-1 and TRBJ2-3, with 8 bases that match TRBD1. What was sequenced was blood. This TCR was recovered from a boy aged 5 to 17 in good health. CDR3 in DNA: TGCAGCGTTGTATTTTTGGACAGGGAGGCAGATACGCAGTATTTT. Protein sequence: CSVVFLDREADTQYF.